This T cell receptor (beta chain) is from a study of breast tumors, draining lymph nodes, adjacent tissues (dated by TCRdb to about 2016). Regarding the study in general: In breast cancer patients, the study compared the TCR beta repertoires of tumor, adjacent nontumor tissue and axillary lymph nodes. In human breast cancer, the study set out to evaluate how tumor, surrounding tissue and draining lymph node repertoires relate to one another and whether T cells may move between these sites. Overall study outcomes, separate from this receptor: Tumor and nontumor tissue repertoires were found to be significantly more similar in luminal-like than in basal-like breast cancer. Rather than being directly demonstrated, the conclusion that tumor T cells originate in lymph nodes was presented as consistent with a hypothesis. The data were judged consistent with most tumor T cells deriving from the lymph node and then expanding within tumor tissue. T-cell repertoire diversity in tumors was found to be lower than in lymph nodes but higher than in nontumor tissue, and preferential V and J gene usage was observed.

The sample holds many counts of this clonotype. It lacks a known antigen. No quality values exist for individual bases; no much larger clone is one base distant. Measured from the cysteine to the phenylalanine, the CDR3 is 14 residues long. Here the CDR3 DNA is all that survives: 42 bases in frame from base 1. V trim: 10 bases; J trim: 1 base; unmatched bases: 9. Via the germline V gene (reference sequence), CDR1 is SEHNR and CDR2 FQNEAQ. Instrument on record: Illumina HiSeq 2000. Multiplex PCR amplification was used to build the TCR beta chain libraries. High-throughput sequencing was used to analyze the amplified TCR beta chain products. TCRdb reran the public reads through fastp at Q25 and MiXCR, keeping productive beta chains. Each record represents a unique CDR3 protein, reported with the most common genes and DNA among its rows. A total of about 21,000 distinct CDR3 sequences appear in this sample, around 40% of them only once. The ten largest clones represent approximately 25% of the sample.

This TCR was sampled from a female donor with breast cancer. Some clones in this sample may be carry-over from other donors' samples. The rearranged segments are TRBV7-9 and TRBJ2-5, with TRBD1 matching 7 junction bases. The sample taken for sequencing was breast tumor tissue. The sequence in DNA is TGTGCCACCAACAGGGGAGAAGTCCAAGAGACCCAGTACTTC. It specifies CATNRGEVQETQYF.